This is a list of T cell receptor beta chains from one sample in a study of early T cells in non-severe SARS-CoV-2 infection. TCRdb re-derived calls from the 5' RACE reads in MiXCR, one entry per CDR3 protein. The sample yields roughly 60,000 distinct CDR3 sequences, roughly 12% seen once. The sequencing used whole blood, collected at baseline. The receptor source for this set is an adult who was a healthcare worker with PCR-confirmed SARS-CoV-2 infection or an uninfected control (not recorded which). The CDR3 runs from the conserved cysteine through the conserved F or W. D genes are given only for firm matches. Part of the rows lack a size; the others show once, few, many or a class for expanded clones.

V gene,J gene,clone size,D gene,CDR3 protein,CDR3 DNA
TRBV12-3/TRBV12-4,TRBJ2-2,medium-sized,-,CASLGTQRTGELFF,TGTGCCAGCCTCGGGACTCAGCGGACCGGGGAGCTGTTTTTT
TRBV12-3/TRBV12-4,TRBJ1-5,many,-,CASSLSGLGNQPQHF,TGTGCCAGCAGTTTATCGGGGTTGGGAAATCAGCCCCAGCATTTT
TRBV29-1,TRBJ2-1,few,-,CSVTGAHSGQFF,TGCAGCGTTACAGGTGCCCACTCTGGGCAGTTCTTC
TRBV11-2,TRBJ2-3,many,TRBD2,CASSSWTSGGGTDTQYF,TGTGCCAGCAGCTCGTGGACTAGCGGGGGTGGAACAGATACGCAGTATTTT
TRBV20-1,TRBJ1-6,many,-,CSAPSGKGDSPLHF,TGCAGTGCCCCCTCAGGGAAGGGAGATTCACCCCTCCACTTT
TRBV11-3,TRBJ2-3,few,TRBD2,CASATGTSGPTDTQYF,TGTGCCAGCGCCACCGGGACTAGCGGCCCCACAGATACGCAGTATTTT
TRBV20-1,TRBJ2-3,medium-sized,TRBD2,CSARPPTSDTDTQYF,TGCAGTGCTAGACCACCGACTAGCGACACAGATACGCAGTATTTT
TRBV19,TRBJ2-1,few,TRBD2,CASSIDPRSGGNNEQFF,TGTGCCAGTAGTATAGATCCACGGAGCGGGGGAAACAATGAGCAGTTCTTC
TRBV5-1,TRBJ1-3,many,-,CASSPDLPGGVGAGNTIYF,TGCGCCAGCAGCCCCGACCTGCCGGGGGGGGTTGGGGCTGGAAACACCATATATTTT
TRBV7-9,TRBJ1-6,many,-,CASSPGPGSPLHF,TGTGCCAGCAGCCCGGGTCCTGGGTCACCCCTCCACTTT
TRBV18,TRBJ1-2,few,-,CASSHKQWGYGYTF,TGTGCCAGCTCACATAAACAATGGGGCTATGGCTACACCTTC
TRBV20-1,TRBJ1-4,many,-,CSASRGAGANEKLFF,TGCAGTGCTAGTCGAGGGGCAGGGGCTAATGAAAAACTGTTTTTT
TRBV7-2,TRBJ1-6,-,TRBD1,CASSLKPYSDGTGVIYNSPLHF,TGTGCCAGCAGCTTAAAGCCTTATTCGGACGGGACAGGAGTAATCTATAATTCACCCCTCCACTTT
TRBV19,TRBJ2-7,-,TRBD1,CASSIDVRDRRSLDYEQYF,TGTGCCAGTAGTATAGATGTCCGGGACAGACGTTCACTCGACTACGAGCAGTACTTC
TRBV6-5,TRBJ2-3,few,-,CASRFGGSSTDTQYF,TGTGCCAGCAGATTCGGTGGAAGTAGCACAGATACGCAGTATTTT
TRBV12-5,TRBJ1-2,few,TRBD1,CASALTGGIGYTF,TGTGCTAGTGCCCTGACAGGGGGCATTGGCTACACCTTC
TRBV5-4,TRBJ2-5,-,-,CASSYTGPQETQYF,TGTGCCAGCAGCTACACCGGGCCCCAAGAGACCCAGTACTTC
TRBV30,TRBJ2-3,many,-,CAWSPAGADTQYF,TGTGCCTGGAGCCCCGCTGGGGCAGATACGCAGTATTTT
TRBV20-1,TRBJ2-7,once,TRBD2,CSPRLAGPHEQYF,TGCAGTCCCCGACTAGCGGGGCCCCACGAGCAGTACTTC
TRBV2,TRBJ2-7,many,-,CASSPGQDYEQYF,TGTGCCAGCAGCCCGGGACAAGACTACGAGCAGTACTTC
TRBV3-1,TRBJ2-2,once,TRBD1,CASSQQYRGRNTGELFF,TGTGCCAGCAGCCAACAGTACAGGGGCAGAAACACCGGGGAGCTGTTTTTT
TRBV7-9,TRBJ2-1,few,TRBD2,CASSWTSGALGFF,TGTGCCAGCAGCTGGACTAGCGGGGCCCTAGGGTTCTTC
TRBV6-1,TRBJ2-4,-,-,CASIPPRRAIGKNIQYF,TGTGCCAGCATCCCCCCGAGAAGGGCCATCGGCAAAAACATTCAGTACTTC
TRBV6-5,TRBJ1-2,few,TRBD1,CASRTGQGALGYTF,TGTGCCAGCAGAACCGGACAGGGGGCCCTTGGCTACACCTTC
TRBV27,TRBJ2-7,-,-,CASSLAGSGYEQYF,TGTGCCAGCAGTTTAGCAGGGAGCGGGTACGAGCAGTACTTC
TRBV5-1,TRBJ2-7,-,-,CASSLFWPTSSYEQYF,TGCGCCAGCAGCTTGTTTTGGCCCACGAGCTCCTACGAGCAGTACTTC
TRBV14,TRBJ2-1,many,TRBD2,CASSQGRLAGGPRNEQFF,TGTGCCAGCAGCCAAGGCCGACTAGCGGGGGGGCCGCGCAATGAGCAGTTCTTC
TRBV27,TRBJ2-3,few,TRBD2,CASSPRTSESVYF,TGTGCCAGCAGTCCGCGGACTAGCGAGAGTGTTTACTTT
TRBV29-1,TRBJ1-1,many,-,CSARKGSDTEAFF,TGCAGCGCCCGAAAGGGGAGCGACACTGAAGCTTTCTTT
TRBV3-1,TRBJ2-1,many,-,CASSQDPAPSYNEQFF,TGTGCCAGCAGCCAAGATCCGGCGCCCTCCTACAATGAGCAGTTCTTC
TRBV19,TRBJ1-1,few,-,CASSIDTSGTEAFF,TGTGCCAGTAGTATAGACACGTCTGGCACTGAAGCTTTCTTT
TRBV7-2,TRBJ2-5,-,-,CASSETPTGLRETQYF,TGTGCCAGCAGCGAGACACCGACAGGTCTGCGGGAGACCCAGTACTTC
TRBV2,TRBJ1-1,-,TRBD1,CASSRQGIGTEAFF,TGTGCCAGCAGTCGACAGGGGATTGGAACTGAAGCTTTCTTT
TRBV7-2,TRBJ1-4,-,-,CASSLDRGRGEKLFF,TGTGCCAGCAGCTTAGATCGGGGCCGGGGGGAAAAACTGTTTTTT
TRBV12-3/TRBV12-4,TRBJ1-2,many,-,CASSLAFIYGYTF,TGTGCCAGCAGCCTAGCCTTCATCTATGGCTACACCTTC
TRBV12-3/TRBV12-4,TRBJ2-7,many,TRBD2,CASMRAGETYEQYF,TGTGCCAGCATGCGGGCGGGGGAAACCTACGAGCAGTACTTC
TRBV20-1,TRBJ2-7,many,TRBD2,CSASSLAGTYEQYF,TGCAGTGCTAGTTCGCTAGCGGGGACGTACGAGCAGTACTTC
TRBV9,TRBJ2-7,few,TRBD2,CASSPSTSARYEQYF,TGTGCCAGCAGCCCCTCGACTAGCGCCCGCTACGAGCAGTACTTC
TRBV12-5,TRBJ2-5,-,TRBD1,CASGTSTGGAVTQYF,TGTGCTAGTGGTACCTCGACAGGGGGCGCGGTGACCCAGTACTTC
TRBV20-1,TRBJ2-7,-,-,CSAPARGLATYEQYF,TGCAGTGCCCCCGCGCGGGGTCTTGCTACCTACGAGCAGTACTTC
TRBV6-2/TRBV6-3,TRBJ2-7,-,TRBD1,CASRLVQGISYEQYF,TGTGCCAGCAGGCTCGTACAGGGGATCTCCTACGAGCAGTACTTC
TRBV10-1,TRBJ2-2,-,-,CASSDLRHGKSGELFF,TGCGCCAGCAGTGATCTGAGACACGGGAAAAGCGGGGAGCTGTTTTTT
TRBV27,TRBJ2-3,-,TRBD1,CASSPSDRGDTQYF,TGTGCCAGCAGTCCGTCGGACAGGGGAGATACGCAGTATTTT
TRBV7-2,TRBJ2-3,many,-,CASSLQGADTQYF,TGTGCCAGCAGCCTTCAGGGAGCAGATACGCAGTATTTT
TRBV12-3/TRBV12-4,TRBJ2-3,few,TRBD2,CASSSQRGAPDTQYF,TGTGCCAGCAGTTCCCAGCGGGGGGCCCCAGATACGCAGTATTTT
TRBV27,TRBJ1-6,-,TRBD1,CATRPGQLNSPLHF,TGTGCCACCAGACCGGGACAGCTTAATTCACCCCTCCACTTT
TRBV11-2,TRBJ2-1,few,TRBD2,CASSLEPGSGDYNEQFF,TGTGCCAGCAGCTTAGAACCCGGGAGCGGGGACTACAATGAGCAGTTCTTC